This entry lists 17 T cell receptor beta chains sequenced from one sample in a study of response to subunit inactivated influenza vaccine. TCRdb redid the calling of the RT-PCR reads with MiXCR, one entry per CDR3 protein. The data show more than 500,000 distinct CDR3 sequences, around 11% seen once. The same sample was also used in a study of T cells expressing NK-cell markers. This second report adds: Production of TCR beta cDNA relied on 5'RACE template switching with UMIs.

Sequences were derived from PBMCs from blood, sampled on the day of vaccination. The source is a man aged 50 to 60 who received an inactivated influenza vaccine.

This clonotype showed up just a few times. This chain links TRBV7-9 with TRBJ1-2; a weak D match, TRBD1 (6 bases). Germline-derived CDR1 and CDR2 are SEHNR and FQNEAQ (reference sequence). The V and J ends lost 1 base and 7 bases respectively, with 13 bases between them. CDR3 length: 14 amino acids. The CDR3 DNA reads as TGTGCCAGCAGCTTAGTCAAACAGGGTGTTGGCTACACCTTC. It is translated as CASSLVKQGVGYTF.

The V call is TRBV18, the J call TRBJ2-1; D gene ambiguous. Germline lookup yields CDR1 KGHSH and CDR2 LQKENI. V was cut by 0 bases and J by 7 bases, with 4 bases left in between. The CDR3 length is 12 residues. The CDR3 here is CASSPPDNEQFF. CDR3 bases: TGTGCCAGCTCACCACCTGATAATGAGCAGTTCTTC.

This clonotype was seen a few times. The CDR3 DNA reads TGTGCCTGGAGTCCACGGCCTAACATTCAGTACTTC. It is translated as CAWSPRPNIQYF. V gene TRBV30 combines with J gene TRBJ2-4, with D unclear. The ends were cut back, 2 bases at V and 7 bases at J, with 9 bases in the middle. Germline assignment: CDR1 GTSNPN and CDR2 SVGIG (reference sequence). This CDR3 is 12 amino acids long.

There are a few counts of this clonotype. The chain recombines TRBV6-5 with TRBJ1-6; weak D call: TRBD1 (6 bases). In germline, CDR1 is MNHEY, CDR2 SVGAGI. V lost 2 bases to trimming and J lost 8 bases, with 19 bases between them. The CDR3 extends over 17 amino acids. CDR3 in DNA: TGTGCCAGCAGTTACGGGGCAGGGGCGGAGGACGATTCACCCCTCCACTTT. This encodes CASSYGAGAEDDSPLHF.

The rearrangement uses TRBV2 and TRBJ2-3, with D perhaps TRBD2 (5 bases). The germline V and J ends were trimmed by 8 bases and 10 bases, with 16 bases remaining between them. The CDR3 loop spans 12 amino acids. Germline V lookup: CDR1 SNHLY, CDR2 FYNNEI. Written as DNA, the CDR3 is TGTGCCAGCCGGAGAACTAGAGAGCCGCAGTATTTT. Its translation is CASRRTREPQYF.

The chain is built from TRBV4-1 and TRBJ2-1; D gene unclear. CDR1 and CDR2 (germline): MGHRA, YSYEKL. The CDR3 has 16 amino acids. Trimming took off 1 base at V and 2 bases at J, with 12 bases between the two ends. CDR3 sequence reads: CASSQVAAPTYNEQFF. In DNA form, the CDR3 reads TGCGCCAGCAGCCAAGTAGCCGCACCTACCTACAATGAGCAGTTCTTC.

The chain has TRBV5-1 and TRBJ2-5; D gene uncertain. The CDR3 extends over 14 amino acids. Germline V gene sequence: CDR1 SGHRS, CDR2 YFSETQ. Trimming took 1 base from V and 2 from J, leaving 9 bases between them. This chain's CDR3 is CASSLSSPQETQYF. Written as DNA, the CDR3 is TGCGCCAGCAGCTTGTCCAGCCCTCAAGAGACCCAGTACTTC.

A few counts support this clonotype. The J gene is TRBJ2-3, the V gene TRBV12-3 or TRBV12-4; 9 bases line up with TRBD2. This CDR3 region has 14 residues. After removal of 4 bases from V and 6 bases from J, the junction contained 5 bases not matched to a gene. This CDR3 is CASSSGTSYDTQYF. CDR3 in DNA: TGTGCCAGCAGTTCCGGGACTAGCTACGATACGCAGTATTTT.

There are a few counts of this clonotype. This chain joins TRBV7-2 and TRBJ2-1; TRBD1 matches at 8 bases. The trim removed 5 bases at V and 5 bases at J, leaving 5 bases unmatched. Germline V gene data show CDR1 as SGHTA and CDR2 as FQGNSA. The CDR3 extends over 14 amino acids. The CDR3 sequence is CASSIGQGNNEQFF. The CDR3 region has the DNA TGTGCCAGCAGCATAGGACAGGGCAACAATGAGCAGTTCTTC. Drawing the rest from reference TRBV7-2 and TRBJ2-1, the complete variable domain is GAGVSQSPSNKVTEKGKDVELRCDPISGHTALYWYRQSLGQGLEFLIYFQGNSAPDKSGLPSDRFSAERTGGSVSTLTIQRTQQEDSAVYLCASSIGQGNNEQFFGPGTRLTVL.

This clonotype turned up a few times. The genes are TRBV11-2 and TRBJ2-2, with 7 nucleotides matching TRBD2. CDR1 is SGHAT, CDR2 FQNNGV, per germline. The CDR3 is 19 residues long. Germline trimming cut 4 bases from V and 5 bases from J; bases unmatched to any gene: 19. CDR3 in DNA: TGTGCCAGCAGCTCTAGACCCCAGCGGGGCCCCCTAAAAACCGGGGAGCTGTTTTTT. This sequence encodes CASSSRPQRGPLKTGELFF.

V usage is TRBV28 and J usage is TRBJ1-1; D uncertain. CDR1 MDHEN and CDR2 SYDVKM come from the germline V gene. V was trimmed by 8 bases and J by 9 bases, leaving 13 bases between them. This CDR3 spans 11 amino acids. DNA of the CDR3: TGTGCCAGCCTCCTGGAGGGAAAAGCTTTCTTT. This gives the protein CASLLEGKAFF.

The chain links TRBV20-1 to TRBJ2-1; 9 nucleotides match TRBD2. The V gene's germline CDR1 is DFQATT and CDR2 SNEGSKA (reference sequence). V dropped 4 bases and J dropped 6; count of bases not matched to a gene: 13. The CDR3 loop spans 16 amino acids. CDR3 sequence (DNA): TGCAGTGCTAAAACCAGTTCGGGACTAGCCCGCAATGAGCAGTTCTTC. This translates into CSAKTSSGLARNEQFF.

This clonotype was counted many times. The rearrangement uses TRBV10-3 and TRBJ2-7; D might be TRBD1 or TRBD2, each matching 7 bases. Trimming took off 0 bases at V and 9 bases at J, with 18 bases between the two ends. The CDR3 covers 15 residues. The germline V gene has CDR1 ENHRY and CDR2 SYGVKD. The DNA of the CDR3 is TGTGCCATCAGTGAGTCGCGGCAGGGGGAGGGAAGGCAGTACTTC. Translating gives CAISESRQGEGRQYF.

Note on this clonotype: One end of the junction varies from germline; a read error may be responsible. The chain carries TRBV27 and TRBJ2-5; 8 bases are shared with TRBD2. This CDR3 is built from 15 residues. Germline V gene lookup returns CDR1 MNHEY and CDR2 SMNVEV (reference sequence). In DNA form, the CDR3 reads TGTGCCAGCAGTGGCGGACTAGCTGCCAGAGAGGCCCAGTACTTC. Translation: CASSGGLAAREAQYF.

This clonotype occurred a few times. The chain uses TRBV10-3 and TRBJ1-6; 7 positions agree with TRBD1. The CDR3 consists of 16 residues. The ends lost 4 bases at V and 9 bases at J; junction bases unmatched: 12. Germline CDR1 and CDR2: ENHRY and SYGVKD. The CDR3 spells CAISADRVESGSPLHF. The CDR3 DNA reads as TGTGCCATCAGTGCAGACAGGGTCGAATCGGGTTCACCCCTCCACTTT.

V gene TRBV12-3 or TRBV12-4 combines with J gene TRBJ2-3; possible D gene TRBD2, 5 bases. The CDR3 loop spans 15 amino acids. V lost 5 bases, J lost 0 bases, and 12 bases lay in between. CDR3 nucleotides: TGTGCCAGCAGTCAGTCGGGGTTTAGCACAGATACGCAGTATTTT. Translating gives CASSQSGFSTDTQYF.

The chain uses TRBV29-1 and TRBJ1-1; no reliable D call. CDR1 SQVTM and CDR2 ANQGSEA come from the germline V gene. The CDR3 extends over 12 amino acids. V lost 2 bases, J lost 1 base, and 5 bases lay in between. In nucleotides, the CDR3 is TGCAGCGTTGAAAGTCCGAACACTGAAGCTTTCTTT. The encoded protein is CSVESPNTEAFF. Together with reference TRBV29-1 and TRBJ1-1, the CDR3 gives the full variable domain: SAVISQKPSRDICQRGTSLTIQCQVDSQVTMMFWYRQQPGQSLTLIATANQGSEATYESGFVIDKFPISRPNLTFSTLTVSNMSPEDSSIYLCSVESPNTEAFFGQGTRLTVV.